This T cell receptor (beta chain) was recovered during a study of CD8 T cell repertoires and HIV-1 epitope variants. At the level of the study: Controls included no peptide, Ebola AY9 epitope, and a CMV, EBV, flu pool. 1M T cells were kept uncultured as a baseline.

This clone appeared a single time. Its specificity is unknown. Regarding the study as a whole: Beta chains alone show antigen proliferation, not cytokine profile or function.

The V gene's germline CDR1 is KGHSH and CDR2 LQKENI. Losses at the gene ends were 6 bases for V and 3 bases for J; bases not matched to a gene: 8. The length of the CDR3 is 14 residues. The assay was immunoSEQ multiplex PCR, and TCRdb's table has in-frame clones only and misses some. The profile covers about 3,100 clones, with 69% appearing a single time and 42% taken by the ten largest. The chain recombines TRBV18 with TRBJ2-7; 7 positions agree with TRBD1. The specimen sequenced was cultured CD8+ T cells derived from PBMCs. The clonotype was recovered from a male donor with HIV. The CDR3 is CASSPGTAYYEQYF. The CDR3 DNA reads as TGTGCCAGCTCCCCCGGGACAGCTTACTACGAGCAGTACTTC.